Below are 12 T cell receptor beta chains sequenced from a single sample in a study of glioma-infiltrating T cells. Amplification of TCR alpha and beta CDR3 regions from RNA used iRepertoire nested multiplex PCR. MiXCR, run by TCRdb on the multiplex PCR reads, gives a single entry per CDR3 protein. The table includes approximately 100,000 distinct CDR3 sequences, less than 30% detected once. Sequences were obtained from glioma tissue, nonneoplastic brain tissue, or PBMCs (not recorded which). Source of these receptors: a human donor with low-grade glioma or glioblastoma, undergoing nonglioma brain surgery, or in good health (not recorded which).

This clonotype was counted at least ten times. The V call is TRBV12-3 or TRBV12-4, the J call TRBJ1-1, with 7 bases lining up with TRBD1. Losses at the gene ends were 6 bases for V and 0 bases for J; bases not matched to a gene: 7. This CDR3 spans 15 amino acids. This CDR3 is CASSPGQLMNTEAFF. The CDR3 DNA sequence: TGTGCCAGCAGCCCGGGACAGCTCATGAACACTGAAGCTTTCTTT.

This clonotype was seen at least ten times. The chain combines TRBV29-1 with TRBJ2-7, with 9 bases fitting TRBD2. V gave up 1 base and J gave up 3 bases; unmatched junction bases: 7. This CDR3 spans 15 amino acids. Looked up from germline, CDR1 is SQVTM and CDR2 is ANQGSEA. This CDR3 reads CSVEAGSGSRYEQYF. The CDR3 region has the DNA TGCAGCGTTGAAGCGGGTAGCGGGAGTCGCTACGAGCAGTACTTC.

J is TRBJ1-2 and V is TRBV27; no clear D gene. V was shortened by 3 bases and J by 4 bases, with 21 bases between the two germline ends. The CDR3 has 17 amino acids. CDR1 is MNHEY and CDR2 is SMNVEV in the germline V gene (reference sequence). The CDR3 region is CASSLDRVSLTVYGYTF. CDR3 nucleotide sequence: TGTGCCAGCAGTTTGGACCGGGTCAGCCTCACGGTCTATGGCTACACCTTC.

In the case of this clonotype: The germline gene is not matched at one end of the junction; a read error may be the cause. This chain connects TRBV5-4 to TRBJ2-2; TRBD2 agrees at 13 bases. CDR1 is SGHNT, CDR2 YYREEE, per germline (reference sequence). This CDR3 comprises 17 residues. CDR3 amino acids: CASSPRTSGSFTGELFF. Here the CDR3 DNA reads TGCGCCAGCAGCCCTCGGACTAGCGGGAGTTTCACCGGGGAGCTGTTTTTT. The full variable domain, in which reference TRBV5-4 and TRBJ2-2 provide the parts outside the CDR3, is ETGVTQSPTHLIKTRGQQVTLRCSSQSGHNTVSWYQQALGQGPQFIFQYYREEENGRGNFPPRFSGLQFPNYSSELNVNALELDDSALYLCASSPRTSGSFTGELFFGEGSRLTVL.

The chain is built from TRBV29-1 and TRBJ2-1; the D is unclear. Per the germline V gene, CDR1 is SQVTM and CDR2 is ANQGSEA. This CDR3 is built from 11 residues. Between the trimmed V and J ends, which lost 6 bases and 6 bases, there was a span of 9 bases. The CDR3 sequence is CSVALVNEQFF. The CDR3 DNA reads as TGCAGCGTCGCGCTGGTCAATGAGCAGTTCTTC.

This clonotype has ten or more counts. This rearrangement joins TRBV6-1 to TRBJ1-5, with TRBD1 identical over 7 bases. V lost 6 bases, J lost 0 bases, and 5 bases stayed unmatched. The length of the CDR3 is 15 residues. CDR1 MNHNS and CDR2 SASEGT come from the germline V gene. DNA for the CDR3: TGTGCCAGCAGGTCCACAGGGGCTAGCAATCAGCCCCAGCATTTT. Translating gives CASRSTGASNQPQHF.

This clonotype has a count of ten or more. The gene calls are TRBV2 and TRBJ1-3; D is unresolved. CDR3 length equals 15 residues. V was shortened by 6 bases and J by 0 bases, with 12 bases between the two germline ends. CDR1 and CDR2 from the germline V gene are SNHLY and FYNNEI. CDR3 loop: CASSASRLSGNTIYF. The CDR3 DNA reads TGTGCCAGCAGCGCCTCCCGTCTCTCTGGAAACACCATATATTTT.

At least ten counts were recorded for this clonotype. The chain links TRBV20-1 to TRBJ1-2; 7 bases are a match to TRBD1. The CDR3 length is 13 residues. Germline CDR1 reads DFQATT; CDR2 reads SNEGSKA (reference sequence). V trimming: 5 bases; J trimming: 2 bases; junction bases outside the gene matches: 5. The chain's CDR3 is CSAQDRTNYGYTF. In DNA, the CDR3 is TGCAGTGCTCAGGACAGGACCAACTATGGCTACACCTTC.

This clonotype was counted at least ten times. The chain recombines TRBV18 with TRBJ2-7; D uncertain. Trimming cost V 5 bases and J 4 bases, with 9 bases left between them. The CDR3 totals 12 residues. Germline lookup yields CDR1 KGHSH and CDR2 LQKENI. In DNA, the CDR3 is TGTGCCAGCTCATCGGACCTTTACGAGCAGTACTTC. Its protein is CASSSDLYEQYF.

Note on this clonotype: It may be a read error: a sequence one base away is much more abundant. V is TRBV7-3 and J is TRBJ1-1; D unresolved. Trimming took 5 bases from V and 12 from J, leaving 13 bases between them. Looked up from germline, CDR1 is SGHTA and CDR2 is FQGTGA. The CDR3 contains 11 residues. CDR3 in amino acids: CASSGPGGTFF. The CDR3 DNA sequence: TGTGCCAGCAGCGGCCCTGGAGGGACTTTCTTT.

This clonotype was counted ten times or more. The chain is built from TRBV6-2 or TRBV6-3 and TRBJ2-7; no clear D. With 6 bases removed from V and 3 bases from J, the gap between germline ends came to 12 bases. The CDR3 is 13 residues long. Germline V gene data show CDR1 as MNHEY and CDR2 as SVGEGT. The CDR3 sequence is CASRAPRFYEQYF. Here the CDR3 DNA reads TGTGCCAGCAGGGCTCCTCGATTCTACGAGCAGTACTTC.

This clonotype occurred many times. The V gene is TRBV29-1, the J gene TRBJ1-1; 10 bases are a match to TRBD1. Trimming removed 5 bases from V and 4 bases from J; junction bases left unmatched: 4. Germline V lookup: CDR1 SQVTM, CDR2 ANQGSEA. This CDR3 has 13 amino acids. DNA of the CDR3: TGCAGCGTTTTGACAGGGGGCGGCACTGAAGCTTTCTTT. Translation: CSVLTGGGTEAFF.